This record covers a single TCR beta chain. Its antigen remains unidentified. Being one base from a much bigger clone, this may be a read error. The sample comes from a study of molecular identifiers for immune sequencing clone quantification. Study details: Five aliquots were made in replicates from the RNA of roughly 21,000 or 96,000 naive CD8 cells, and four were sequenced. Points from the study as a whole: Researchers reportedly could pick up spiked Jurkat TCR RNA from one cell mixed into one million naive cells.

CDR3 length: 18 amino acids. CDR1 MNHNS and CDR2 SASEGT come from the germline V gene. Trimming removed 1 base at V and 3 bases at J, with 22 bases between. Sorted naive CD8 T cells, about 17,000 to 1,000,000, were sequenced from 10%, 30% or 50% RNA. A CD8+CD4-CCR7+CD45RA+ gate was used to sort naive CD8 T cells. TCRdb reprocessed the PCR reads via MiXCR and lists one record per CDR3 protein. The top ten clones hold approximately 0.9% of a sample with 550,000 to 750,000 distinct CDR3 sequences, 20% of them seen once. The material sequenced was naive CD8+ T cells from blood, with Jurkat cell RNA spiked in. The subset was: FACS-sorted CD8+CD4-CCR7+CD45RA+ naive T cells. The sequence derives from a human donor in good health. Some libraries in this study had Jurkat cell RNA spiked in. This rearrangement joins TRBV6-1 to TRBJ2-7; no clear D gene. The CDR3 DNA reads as TGTGCCAGCAGTGAAGTATTGGATATTGGTCGAAAGGGCTACGAGCAGTACTTC. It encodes CASSEVLDIGRKGYEQYF.